This T cell receptor (beta chain) is from a study of blood T cell repertoires in COVID-19. Study details: COVID-19 samples from acute and convalescent phases originated in the United States, Italy and Spain. Sources were T cells, B-cell-depleted T cells, or PBMCs; the material itself was cDNA or gDNA.

The CDR3 is 16 amino acids. V shed 2 bases and J 6 bases; nucleotides not matched to a gene: 7. Germline V gives CDR1 KGHSH, CDR2 LQKENI. Original data processing: From reference gene primer amplification, estimates of nucleated cell counts were derived. Libraries were prepared by immunoSEQ multiplex PCR; TCRdb keeps only in-frame clonotypes and omits some of them. The D gene and trimming were derived from the DNA, and the V and J assignments and clone size from that table. The sample consists of hundreds of thousands of clones, roughly 80% of them appearing once. This receptor was identified in a man aged 80 or over with acute or convalescent COVID-19. The chain is built from TRBV18 and TRBJ1-5, with TRBD1 identical over 10 bases. The sequenced sample was peripheral blood. CDR3 coding DNA: TGTGCCAGCTCACCAGCGGGGACAGGGGCCGGTCAGCCCCAGCATTTT. Translation: CASSPAGTGAGQPQHF.